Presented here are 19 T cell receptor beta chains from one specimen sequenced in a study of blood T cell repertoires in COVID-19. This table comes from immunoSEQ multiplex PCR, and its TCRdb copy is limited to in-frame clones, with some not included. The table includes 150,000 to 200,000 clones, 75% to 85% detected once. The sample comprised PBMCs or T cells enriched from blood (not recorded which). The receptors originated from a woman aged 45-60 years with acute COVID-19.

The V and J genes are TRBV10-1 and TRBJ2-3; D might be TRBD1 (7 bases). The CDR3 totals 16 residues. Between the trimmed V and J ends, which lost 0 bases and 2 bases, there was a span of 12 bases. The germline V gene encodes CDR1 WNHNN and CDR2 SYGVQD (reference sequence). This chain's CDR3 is CASSESRGVSTDTQYF. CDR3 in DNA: TGCGCCAGCAGTGAGTCCAGGGGGGTTTCCACAGATACGCAGTATTTT.

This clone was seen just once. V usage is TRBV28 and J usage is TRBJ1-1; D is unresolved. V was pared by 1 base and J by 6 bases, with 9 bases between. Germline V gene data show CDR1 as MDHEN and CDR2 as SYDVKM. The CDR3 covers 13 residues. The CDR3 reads CASSLSGSAEAFF. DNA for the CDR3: TGTGCCAGCAGTTTATCGGGGAGTGCTGAAGCTTTCTTT.

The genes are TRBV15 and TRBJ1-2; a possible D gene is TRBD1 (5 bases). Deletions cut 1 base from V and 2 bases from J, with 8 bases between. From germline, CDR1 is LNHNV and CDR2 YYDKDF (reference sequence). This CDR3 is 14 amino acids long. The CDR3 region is CATSRGRDNYGYTF. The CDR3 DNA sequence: TGTGCCACCAGCAGAGGGCGGGACAACTATGGCTACACCTTC. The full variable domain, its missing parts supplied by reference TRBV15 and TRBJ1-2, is DAMVIQNPRYQVTQFGKPVTLSCSQTLNHNVMYWYQQKSSQAPKLLFHYYDKDFNNEADTPDNFQSRRPNTSFCFLDIRSPGLGDTAMYLCATSRGRDNYGYTFGSGTRLTVV.

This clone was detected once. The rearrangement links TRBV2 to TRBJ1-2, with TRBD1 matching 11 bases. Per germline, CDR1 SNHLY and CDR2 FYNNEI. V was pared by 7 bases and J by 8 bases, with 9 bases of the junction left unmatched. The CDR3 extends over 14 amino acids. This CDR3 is CASTPRDRGGGYTF. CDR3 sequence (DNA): TGTGCCAGCACCCCAAGGGACAGGGGGGGCGGCTACACCTTC.

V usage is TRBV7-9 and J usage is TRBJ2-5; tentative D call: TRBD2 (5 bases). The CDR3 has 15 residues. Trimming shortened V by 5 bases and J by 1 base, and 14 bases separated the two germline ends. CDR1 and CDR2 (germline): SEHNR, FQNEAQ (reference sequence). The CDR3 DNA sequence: TGTGCCAGCAGCCTCCGGGGTTCAAGCCAAGAGACCCAGTACTTC. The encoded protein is CASSLRGSSQETQYF.

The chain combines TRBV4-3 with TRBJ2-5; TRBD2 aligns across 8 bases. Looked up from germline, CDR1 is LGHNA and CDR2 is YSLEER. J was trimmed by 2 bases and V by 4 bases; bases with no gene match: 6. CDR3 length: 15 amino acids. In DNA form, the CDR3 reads TGCGCCAGCAGCCCAGGACTAGCAGAACAAGAGACCCAGTACTTC. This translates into CASSPGLAEQETQYF.

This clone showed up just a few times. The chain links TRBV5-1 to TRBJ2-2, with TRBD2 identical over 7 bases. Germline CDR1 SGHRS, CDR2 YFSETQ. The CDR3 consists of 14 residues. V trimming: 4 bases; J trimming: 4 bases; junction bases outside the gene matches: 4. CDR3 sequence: CASSPGGVTGELFF. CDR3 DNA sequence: TGCGCCAGCAGCCCGGGGGGAGTCACCGGGGAGCTGTTTTTT. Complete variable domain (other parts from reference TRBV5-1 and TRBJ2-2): KAGVTQTPRYLIKTRGQQVTLSCSPISGHRSVSWYQQTPGQGLQFLFEYFSETQRNKGNFPGRFSGRQFSNSRSEMNVSTLELGDSALYLCASSPGGVTGELFFGEGSRLTVL.

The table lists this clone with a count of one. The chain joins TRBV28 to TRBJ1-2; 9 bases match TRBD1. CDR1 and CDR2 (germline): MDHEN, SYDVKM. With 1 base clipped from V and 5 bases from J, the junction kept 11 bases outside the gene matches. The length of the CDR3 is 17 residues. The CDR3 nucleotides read TGTGCCAGCAGTTTATCTGGGTGGGACAGGGTAGGTTATGGCTACACCTTC. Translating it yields CASSLSGWDRVGYGYTF.

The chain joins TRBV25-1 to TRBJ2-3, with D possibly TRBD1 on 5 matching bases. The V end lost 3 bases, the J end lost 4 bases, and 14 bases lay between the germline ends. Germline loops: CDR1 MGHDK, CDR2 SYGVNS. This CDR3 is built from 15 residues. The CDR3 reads CASSEVDTAADTQYF. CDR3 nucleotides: TGTGCCAGCAGTGAGGTGGACACCGCGGCAGATACGCAGTATTTT.

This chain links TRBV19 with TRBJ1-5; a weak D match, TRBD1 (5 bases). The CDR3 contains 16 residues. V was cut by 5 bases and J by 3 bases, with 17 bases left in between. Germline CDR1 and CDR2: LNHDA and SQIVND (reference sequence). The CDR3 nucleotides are TGTGCCAGTAGTCGCTCCGGACACGAATTCAATCAGCCCCAGCATTTT. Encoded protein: CASSRSGHEFNQPQHF.

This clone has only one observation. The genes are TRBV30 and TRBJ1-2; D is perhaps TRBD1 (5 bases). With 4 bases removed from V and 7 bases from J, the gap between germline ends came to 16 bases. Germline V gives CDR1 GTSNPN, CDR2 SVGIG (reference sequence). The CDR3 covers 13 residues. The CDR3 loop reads CAWNRGPTPGYTF. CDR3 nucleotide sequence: TGTGCCTGGAATAGGGGTCCTACCCCTGGCTACACCTTC.

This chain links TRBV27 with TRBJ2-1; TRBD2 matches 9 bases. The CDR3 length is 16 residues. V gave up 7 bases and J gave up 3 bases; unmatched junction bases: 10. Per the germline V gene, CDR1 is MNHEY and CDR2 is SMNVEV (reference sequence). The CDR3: CASTPGAGGNYNEQFF. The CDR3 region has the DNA TGTGCCAGCACCCCTGGAGCGGGGGGCAACTACAATGAGCAGTTCTTC.

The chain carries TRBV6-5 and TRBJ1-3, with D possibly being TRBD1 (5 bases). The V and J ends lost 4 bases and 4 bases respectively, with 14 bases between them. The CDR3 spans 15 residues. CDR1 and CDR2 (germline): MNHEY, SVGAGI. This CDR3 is CASSSTGIPGNTIYF. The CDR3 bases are TGTGCCAGCAGTTCCACAGGAATTCCCGGAAACACCATATATTTT.

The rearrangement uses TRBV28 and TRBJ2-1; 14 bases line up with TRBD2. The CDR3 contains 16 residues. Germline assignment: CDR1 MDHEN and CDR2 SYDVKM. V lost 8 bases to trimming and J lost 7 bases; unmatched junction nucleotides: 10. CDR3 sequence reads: CASRPWTSGGQNEQFF. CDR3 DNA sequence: TGTGCCAGCCGACCCTGGACTAGCGGGGGGCAAAATGAGCAGTTCTTC.

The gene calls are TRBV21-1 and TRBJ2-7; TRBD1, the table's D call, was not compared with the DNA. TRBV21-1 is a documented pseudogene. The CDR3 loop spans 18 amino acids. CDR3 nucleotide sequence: TGTGCCAGCAGCAAAGACGTCCCCCCGGGACAGGGGTCCTACGAGCAGTACGTC. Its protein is CASSKDVPPGQGSYEQYV.

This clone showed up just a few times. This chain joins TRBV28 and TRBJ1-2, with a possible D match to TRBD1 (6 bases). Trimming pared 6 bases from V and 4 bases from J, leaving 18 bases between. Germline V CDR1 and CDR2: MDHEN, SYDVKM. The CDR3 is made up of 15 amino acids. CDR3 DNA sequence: TGTGCCAGCAGCTCCCCCGGACAGCCCTCCTATGGCTACACCTTC. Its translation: CASSSPGQPSYGYTF.

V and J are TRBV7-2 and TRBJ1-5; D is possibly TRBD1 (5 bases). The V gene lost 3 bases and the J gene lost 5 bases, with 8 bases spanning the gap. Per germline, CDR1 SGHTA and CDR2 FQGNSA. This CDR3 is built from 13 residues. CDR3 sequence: CASSFTGYQPQHF. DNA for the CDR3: TGTGCCAGCAGCTTTACAGGCTATCAGCCCCAGCATTTT.

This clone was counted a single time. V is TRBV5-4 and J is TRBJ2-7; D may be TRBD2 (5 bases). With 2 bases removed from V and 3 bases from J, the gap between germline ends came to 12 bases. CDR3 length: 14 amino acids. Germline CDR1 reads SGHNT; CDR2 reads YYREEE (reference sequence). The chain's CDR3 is CASSFGLGGYEQYV. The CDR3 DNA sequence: TGTGCCAGCAGCTTCGGGCTTGGAGGCTACGAGCAGTACGTC.

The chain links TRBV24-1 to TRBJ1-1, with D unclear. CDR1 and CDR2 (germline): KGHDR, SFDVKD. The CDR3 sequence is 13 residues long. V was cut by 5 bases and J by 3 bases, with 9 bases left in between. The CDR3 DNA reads TGTGCCACCAGTGGCTCGAGGGACACTGAAGCTTTCTTT. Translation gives CATSGSRDTEAFF.